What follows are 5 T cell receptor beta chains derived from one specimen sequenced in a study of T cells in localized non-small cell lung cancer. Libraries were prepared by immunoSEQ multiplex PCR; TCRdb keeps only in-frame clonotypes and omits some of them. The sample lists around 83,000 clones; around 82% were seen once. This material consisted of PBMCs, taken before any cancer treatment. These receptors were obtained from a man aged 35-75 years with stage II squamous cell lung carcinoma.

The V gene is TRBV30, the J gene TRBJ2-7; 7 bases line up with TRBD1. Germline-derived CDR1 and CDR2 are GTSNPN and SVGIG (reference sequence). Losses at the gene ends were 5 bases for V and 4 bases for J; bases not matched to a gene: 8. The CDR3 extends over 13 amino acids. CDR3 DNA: TGTGCCTGGGATCGACAGGGCTTGTACGAGCAGTACTTC. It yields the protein CAWDRQGLYEQYF.

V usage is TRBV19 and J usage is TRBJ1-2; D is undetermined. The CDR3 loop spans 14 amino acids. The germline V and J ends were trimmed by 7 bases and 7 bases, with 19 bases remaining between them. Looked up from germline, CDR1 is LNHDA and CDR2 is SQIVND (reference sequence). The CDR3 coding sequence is TGTGCCAGTAAGGTAATTCGACAACCCGGTGGCTACACCTTC. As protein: CASKVIRQPGGYTF.

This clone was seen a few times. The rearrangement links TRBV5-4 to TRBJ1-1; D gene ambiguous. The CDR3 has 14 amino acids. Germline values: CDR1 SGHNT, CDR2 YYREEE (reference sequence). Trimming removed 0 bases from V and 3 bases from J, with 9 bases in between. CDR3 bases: TGTGCCAGCAGCTTGGTCGGCGAAGACACTGAAGCTTTCTTT. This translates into CASSLVGEDTEAFF.

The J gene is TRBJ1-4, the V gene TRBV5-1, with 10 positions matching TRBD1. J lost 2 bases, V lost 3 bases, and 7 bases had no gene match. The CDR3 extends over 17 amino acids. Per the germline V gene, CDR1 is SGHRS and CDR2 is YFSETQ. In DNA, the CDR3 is TGCGCCAGCAGCTCTCGACAGGGGGCGCGTACTAATGAAAAACTGTTTTTT. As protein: CASSSRQGARTNEKLFF. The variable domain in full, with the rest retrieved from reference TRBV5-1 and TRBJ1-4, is KAGVTQTPRYLIKTRGQQVTLSCSPISGHRSVSWYQQTPGQGLQFLFEYFSETQRNKGNFPGRFSGRQFSNSRSEMNVSTLELGDSALYLCASSSRQGARTNEKLFFGSGTQLSVL.

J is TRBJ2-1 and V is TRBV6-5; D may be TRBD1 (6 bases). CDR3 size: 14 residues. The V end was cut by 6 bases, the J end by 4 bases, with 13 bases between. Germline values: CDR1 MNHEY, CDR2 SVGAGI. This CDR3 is CASRETGQYNEQFF. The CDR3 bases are TGTGCCAGCAGAGAGACAGGACAATACAATGAGCAGTTCTTC.